The 3 T cell receptor beta chains listed next were all sequenced from one sample in a study of radiation and T cells in renal cell carcinoma. Clones were sequenced by immunoSEQ multiplex PCR, and TCRdb holds only the in-frame ones, with some missing. The sample has 20,000 to 25,000 clones; 80% are singletons. Sample time point: baseline pretreatment blood. Treatment noted: 15 Gy SBRT to primary tumor, nephrectomy 4 weeks later. The material was blood, obtained from a patient whose treatment included radiotherapy and nephrectomy. Source of these receptors: a man aged 55 to 70 with renal cell carcinoma.

The chain joins TRBV15 to TRBJ1-4; no reliable D call. Trimming shortened V by 5 bases and J by 8 bases, and 6 bases separated the two germline ends. Germline loops: CDR1 LNHNV, CDR2 YYDKDF (reference sequence). The CDR3 loop spans 11 amino acids. The DNA of the CDR3 is TGTGCCACCAGCTTCCGGGAAAAACTGTTTTTT. Residues: CATSFREKLFF.

This chain uses TRBV18 with TRBJ2-1; possibly TRBD1 or TRBD2 for D (5 bases each). Germline V gene sequence: CDR1 KGHSH, CDR2 LQKENI. V lost 3 bases and J 0 bases, leaving 12 bases between the germline ends. The CDR3 is 16 residues long. The CDR3 nucleotides read TGTGCCAGCTCACCCCCCGGGACCCACTCCTACAATGAGCAGTTCTTC. Translated: CASSPPGTHSYNEQFF.

This chain joins TRBV5-1 and TRBJ2-3; D may correspond to TRBD1 or TRBD2 (5 bases each). CDR1 SGHRS and CDR2 YFSETQ come from the germline V gene. The CDR3 runs to 15 residues. Trimming took 5 bases from V and 4 from J, leaving 17 bases between them. The CDR3 region is CASSLLHWGSDTQYF. The CDR3 DNA reads TGCGCCAGCAGTCTACTTCACTGGGGGTCAGATACGCAGTATTTT. Drawing the rest from reference TRBV5-1 and TRBJ2-3, the complete variable domain is KAGVTQTPRYLIKTRGQQVTLSCSPISGHRSVSWYQQTPGQGLQFLFEYFSETQRNKGNFPGRFSGRQFSNSRSEMNVSTLELGDSALYLCASSLLHWGSDTQYFGPGTRLTVL.